This T cell receptor (beta chain) was captured by sequencing in a study of blood T cell repertoires in COVID-19. Profiled with immunoSEQ multiplex PCR; TCRdb holds only in-frame clones, not every one. Among some 160,000 clones listed, approximately 90% were seen once. V was cut by 7 bases and J by 9 bases, with 19 bases left in between. Germline V gene sequence: CDR1 MNHNY, CDR2 SVGAGI (reference sequence). This CDR3 comprises 14 residues. The sample taken for sequencing was peripheral blood. This chain joins TRBV6-6 and TRBJ1-5, with D perhaps matching TRBD1 (6 bases). This receptor was identified in a man aged 18 to 35 with acute or convalescent COVID-19. The chain's CDR3 is CASTPDSGLGPQHF. The CDR3 DNA is TGTGCCAGCACTCCGGACAGCGGACTGGGGCCCCAGCATTTT.